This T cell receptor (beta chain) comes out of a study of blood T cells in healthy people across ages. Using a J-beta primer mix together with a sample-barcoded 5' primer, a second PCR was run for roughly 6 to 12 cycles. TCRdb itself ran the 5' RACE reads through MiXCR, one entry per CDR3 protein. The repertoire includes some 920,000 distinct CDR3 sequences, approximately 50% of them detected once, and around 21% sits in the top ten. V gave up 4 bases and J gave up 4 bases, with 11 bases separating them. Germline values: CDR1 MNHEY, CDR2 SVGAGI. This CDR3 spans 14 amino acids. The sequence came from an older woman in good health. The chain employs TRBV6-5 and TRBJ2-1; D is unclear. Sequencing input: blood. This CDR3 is CASSSSTGYNEQFF. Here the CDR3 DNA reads TGTGCCAGCAGTTCATCCACTGGATACAATGAGCAGTTCTTC.